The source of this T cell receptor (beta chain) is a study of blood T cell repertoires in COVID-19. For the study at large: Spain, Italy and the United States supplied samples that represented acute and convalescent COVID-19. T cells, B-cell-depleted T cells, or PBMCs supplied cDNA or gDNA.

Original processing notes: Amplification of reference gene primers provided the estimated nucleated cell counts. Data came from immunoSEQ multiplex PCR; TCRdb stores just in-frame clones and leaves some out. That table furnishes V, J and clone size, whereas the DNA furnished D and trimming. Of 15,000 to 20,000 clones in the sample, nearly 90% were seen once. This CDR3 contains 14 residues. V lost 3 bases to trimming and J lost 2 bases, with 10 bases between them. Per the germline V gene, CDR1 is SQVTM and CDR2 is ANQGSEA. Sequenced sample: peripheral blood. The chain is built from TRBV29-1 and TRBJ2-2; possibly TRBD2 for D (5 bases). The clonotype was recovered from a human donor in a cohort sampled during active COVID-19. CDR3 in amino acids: CSVERAGNTGELFF. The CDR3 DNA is TGCAGCGTTGAGAGGGCGGGTAACACCGGGGAGCTGTTTTTT.